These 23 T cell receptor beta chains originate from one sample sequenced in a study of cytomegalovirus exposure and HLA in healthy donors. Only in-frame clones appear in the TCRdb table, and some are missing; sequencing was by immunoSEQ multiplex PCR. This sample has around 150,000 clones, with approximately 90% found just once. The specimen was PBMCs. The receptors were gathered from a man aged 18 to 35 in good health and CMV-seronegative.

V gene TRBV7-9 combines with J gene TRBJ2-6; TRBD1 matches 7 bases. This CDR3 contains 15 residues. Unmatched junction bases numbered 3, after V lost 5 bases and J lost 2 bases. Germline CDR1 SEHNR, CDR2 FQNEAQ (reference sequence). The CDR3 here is CASSPQGTGANVLTF. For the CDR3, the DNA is TGTGCCAGCAGCCCACAGGGGACTGGGGCCAACGTCCTGACTTTC.

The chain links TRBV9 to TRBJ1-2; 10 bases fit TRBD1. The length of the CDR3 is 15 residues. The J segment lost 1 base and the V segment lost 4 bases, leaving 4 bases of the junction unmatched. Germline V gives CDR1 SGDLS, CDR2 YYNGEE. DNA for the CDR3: TGTGCCAGCAGCCCACGGACAGGGGGTAACTATGGCTACACCTTC. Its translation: CASSPRTGGNYGYTF.

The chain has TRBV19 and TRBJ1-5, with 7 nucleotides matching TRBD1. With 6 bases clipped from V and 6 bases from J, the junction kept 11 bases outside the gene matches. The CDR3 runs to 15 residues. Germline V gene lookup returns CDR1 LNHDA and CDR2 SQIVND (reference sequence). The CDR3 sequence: CASRDLQGGSQPQHF. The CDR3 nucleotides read TGTGCCAGTAGAGATTTGCAGGGGGGTTCTCAGCCCCAGCATTTT.

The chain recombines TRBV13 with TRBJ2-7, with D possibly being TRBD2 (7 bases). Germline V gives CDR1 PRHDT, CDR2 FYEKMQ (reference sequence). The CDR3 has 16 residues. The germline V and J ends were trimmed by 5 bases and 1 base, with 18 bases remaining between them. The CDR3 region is CASSGRGRGRSYEQYF. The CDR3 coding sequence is TGTGCCAGCAGCGGACGGGGGCGGGGGAGGTCCTACGAGCAGTACTTC.

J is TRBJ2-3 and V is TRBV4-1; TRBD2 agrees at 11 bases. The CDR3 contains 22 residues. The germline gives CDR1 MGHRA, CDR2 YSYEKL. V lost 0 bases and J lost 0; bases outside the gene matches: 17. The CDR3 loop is CASSQESAGTTSGVTSTDTQYF. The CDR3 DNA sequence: TGCGCCAGCAGCCAAGAGTCCGCCGGTACGACTAGCGGGGTTACTAGCACAGATACGCAGTATTTT.

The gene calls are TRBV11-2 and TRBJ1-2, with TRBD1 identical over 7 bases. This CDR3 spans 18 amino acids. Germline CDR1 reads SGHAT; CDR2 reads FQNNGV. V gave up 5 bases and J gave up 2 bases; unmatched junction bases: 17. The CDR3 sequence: CASSHIRDSPLLNYGYTF. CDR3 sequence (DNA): TGTGCCAGCAGCCATATCCGGGACAGCCCTCTACTCAACTATGGCTACACCTTC.

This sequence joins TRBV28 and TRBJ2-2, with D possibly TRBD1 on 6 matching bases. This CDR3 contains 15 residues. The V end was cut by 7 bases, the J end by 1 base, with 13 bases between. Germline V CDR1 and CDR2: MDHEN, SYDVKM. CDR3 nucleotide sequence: TGTGCCAGCACGAGGGGGACGGGGAACACCGGGGAGCTGTTTTTT. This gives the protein CASTRGTGNTGELFF.

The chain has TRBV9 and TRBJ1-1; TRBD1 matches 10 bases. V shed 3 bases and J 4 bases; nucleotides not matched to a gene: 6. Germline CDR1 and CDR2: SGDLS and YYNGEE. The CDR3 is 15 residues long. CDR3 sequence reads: CASSEMGQGSTEAFF. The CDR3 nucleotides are TGTGCCAGCAGCGAAATGGGACAGGGGTCCACTGAAGCTTTCTTT.

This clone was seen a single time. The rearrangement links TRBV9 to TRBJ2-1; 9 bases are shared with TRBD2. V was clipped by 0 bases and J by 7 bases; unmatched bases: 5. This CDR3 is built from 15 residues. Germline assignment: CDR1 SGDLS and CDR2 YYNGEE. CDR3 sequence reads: CASSVGASGANEQFF. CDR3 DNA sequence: TGTGCCAGCAGCGTAGGGGCTAGCGGGGCGAATGAGCAGTTCTTC.

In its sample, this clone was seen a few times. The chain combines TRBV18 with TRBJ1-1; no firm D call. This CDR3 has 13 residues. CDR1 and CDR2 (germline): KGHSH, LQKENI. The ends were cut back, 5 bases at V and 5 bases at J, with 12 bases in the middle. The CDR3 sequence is CASSGRAGTEAFF. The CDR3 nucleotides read TGTGCCAGCTCAGGGCGGGCTGGGACTGAAGCTTTCTTT.

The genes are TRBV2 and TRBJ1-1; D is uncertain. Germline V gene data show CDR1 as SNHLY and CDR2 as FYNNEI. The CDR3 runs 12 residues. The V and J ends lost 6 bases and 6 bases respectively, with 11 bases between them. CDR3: CASSALGPEAFF. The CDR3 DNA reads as TGTGCCAGCAGCGCCTTGGGCCCTGAAGCTTTCTTT. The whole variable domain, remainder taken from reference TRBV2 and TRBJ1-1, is EPEVTQTPSHQVTQMGQEVILRCVPISNHLYFYWYRQILGQKVEFLVSFYNNEISEKSEIFDDQFSVERPDGSNFTLKIRSTKLEDSAMYFCASSALGPEAFFGQGTRLTVV.

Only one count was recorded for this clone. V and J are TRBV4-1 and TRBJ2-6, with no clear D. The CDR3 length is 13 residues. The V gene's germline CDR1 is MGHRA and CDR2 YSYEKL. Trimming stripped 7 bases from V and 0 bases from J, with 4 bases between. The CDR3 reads CASTGSGANVLTF. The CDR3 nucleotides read TGCGCCAGCACCGGCTCTGGGGCCAACGTCCTGACTTTC.

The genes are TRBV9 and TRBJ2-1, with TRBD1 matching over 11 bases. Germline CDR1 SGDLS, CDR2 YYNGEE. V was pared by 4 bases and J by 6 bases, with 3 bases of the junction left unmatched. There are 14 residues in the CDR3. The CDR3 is CASSTGTGGNEQFF. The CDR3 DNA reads TGTGCCAGCAGCACCGGGACAGGGGGCAATGAGCAGTTCTTC. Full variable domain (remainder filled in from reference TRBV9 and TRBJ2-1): DSGVTQTPKHLITATGQRVTLRCSPRSGDLSVYWYQQSLDQGLQFLIQYYNGEERAKGNILERFSAQQFPDLHSELNLSSLELGDSALYFCASSTGTGGNEQFFGPGTRLTVL.

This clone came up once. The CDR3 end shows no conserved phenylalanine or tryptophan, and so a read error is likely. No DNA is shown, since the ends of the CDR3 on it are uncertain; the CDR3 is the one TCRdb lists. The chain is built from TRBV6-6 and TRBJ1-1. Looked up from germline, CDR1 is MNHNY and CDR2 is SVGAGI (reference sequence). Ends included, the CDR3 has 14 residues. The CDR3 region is CASSYLPREELGWD.

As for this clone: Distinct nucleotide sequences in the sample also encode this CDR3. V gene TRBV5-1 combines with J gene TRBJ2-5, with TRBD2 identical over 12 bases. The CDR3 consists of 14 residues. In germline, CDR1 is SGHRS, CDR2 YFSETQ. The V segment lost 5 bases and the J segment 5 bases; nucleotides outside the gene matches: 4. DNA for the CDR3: TGCGCCAGCAGACCGGGACTAGCGGGCGAGACCCAGTACTTC. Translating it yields CASRPGLAGETQYF. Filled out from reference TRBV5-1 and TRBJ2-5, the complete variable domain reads KAGVTQTPRYLIKTRGQQVTLSCSPISGHRSVSWYQQTPGQGLQFLFEYFSETQRNKGNFPGRFSGRQFSNSRSEMNVSTLELGDSALYLCASRPGLAGETQYFGPGTRLLVL.

The CDR3 spells CASSQDDRAFNEKLFF. CDR3 in DNA: TGCGCCAGCAGCCAAGACGACAGGGCCTTCAATGAAAAACTGTTTTTT. The V gene is TRBV4-3, the J gene TRBJ1-4; 7 bases align to TRBD1. Germline V CDR1 and CDR2: LGHNA, YSLEER. CDR3 size: 16 residues. Trimming at V came to 0 bases and at J to 5 bases, leaving 6 bases not matched to a gene.

CDR3 residues: CASSQEVGRGATNEKLFF. The DNA for the CDR3 is TGTGCCAGCAGCCAAGAGGTCGGGAGGGGCGCAACTAATGAAAAACTGTTTTTT. The chain recombines TRBV14 with TRBJ1-4; TRBD1 might be the D (5 bases). Germline lookup yields CDR1 SGHDN and CDR2 FVKESK. The V end was cut by 0 bases, the J end by 0 bases, with 14 bases between. There are 18 residues in the CDR3.

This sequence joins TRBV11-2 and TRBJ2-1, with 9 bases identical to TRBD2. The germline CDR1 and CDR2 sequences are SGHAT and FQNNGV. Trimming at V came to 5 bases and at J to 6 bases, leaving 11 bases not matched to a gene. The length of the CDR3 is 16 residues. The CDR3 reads CASSPDSGGVINEQFF. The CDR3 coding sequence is TGTGCCAGCAGCCCCGATAGCGGGGGAGTGATCAATGAGCAGTTCTTC.

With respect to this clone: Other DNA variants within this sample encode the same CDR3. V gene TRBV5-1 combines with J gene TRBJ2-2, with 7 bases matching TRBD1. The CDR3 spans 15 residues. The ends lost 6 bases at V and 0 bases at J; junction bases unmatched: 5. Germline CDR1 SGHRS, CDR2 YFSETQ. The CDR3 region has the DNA TGCGCCAGCATGAGGGGACAGTCGAACACCGGGGAGCTGTTTTTT. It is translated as CASMRGQSNTGELFF.

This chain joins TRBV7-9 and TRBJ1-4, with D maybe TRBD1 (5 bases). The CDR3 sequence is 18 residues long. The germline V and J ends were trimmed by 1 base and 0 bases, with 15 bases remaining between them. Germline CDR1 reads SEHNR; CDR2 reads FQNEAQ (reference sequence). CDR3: CASSLGASGRATNEKLFF. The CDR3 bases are TGTGCCAGCAGCTTAGGCGCCTCAGGGAGGGCAACTAATGAAAAACTGTTTTTT.

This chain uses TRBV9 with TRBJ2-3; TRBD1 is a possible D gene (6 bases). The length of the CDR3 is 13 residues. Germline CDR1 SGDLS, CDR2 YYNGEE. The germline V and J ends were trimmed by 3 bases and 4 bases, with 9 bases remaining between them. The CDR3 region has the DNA TGTGCCAGCAGCGCAGGGGTGTCAGATACGCAGTATTTT. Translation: CASSAGVSDTQYF.

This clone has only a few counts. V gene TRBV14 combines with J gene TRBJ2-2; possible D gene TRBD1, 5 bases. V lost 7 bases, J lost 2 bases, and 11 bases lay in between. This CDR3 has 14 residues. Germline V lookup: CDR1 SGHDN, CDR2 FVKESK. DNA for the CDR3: TGTGCCAGCAAAGCACAGGAAAACACCGGGGAGCTGTTTTTT. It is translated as CASKAQENTGELFF.

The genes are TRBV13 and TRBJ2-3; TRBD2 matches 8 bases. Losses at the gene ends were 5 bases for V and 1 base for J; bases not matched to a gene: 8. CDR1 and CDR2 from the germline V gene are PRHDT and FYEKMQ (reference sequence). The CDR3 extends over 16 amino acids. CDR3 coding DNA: TGTGCCAGCAGCCCAGTAGCGGGACTAGGCACAGATACGCAGTATTTT. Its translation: CASSPVAGLGTDTQYF.